This section outlines one TCR beta chain sequence together with its context. Its target is unknown. CDR3 length: 14 amino acids. The V end lost 4 bases, the J end lost 5 bases, and 14 bases lay between the germline ends. The germline gives CDR1 SGHTA, CDR2 FQGNSA. With 60 Vbeta and 13 Jbeta primers, the PCR was carried out. Sequencing was performed with immunoSEQ multiplex PCR; in TCRdb, only in-frame clones are kept and a portion is missing. The sample includes roughly 180,000 clones, about 80% seen only once; the top ten take approximately 2.1%. The record originates from a study of cytomegalovirus exposure and HLA in healthy donors. Study overall: In an earlier analysis, 90 million to 130 million unique TCR beta sequences were found from some 200 million T cells. Genotyping showed 70% to 90% of 398 donors falling in the Caucasian-associated ancestry cluster.

Study-wide results and limits: Among TCR beta chains, those listed as cytomegalovirus-associated numbered around 180.

The sequence derives from a woman between 25 and 40 years old in good health and CMV-seronegative. Sequences were obtained from PBMCs. The gene calls are TRBV7-2 and TRBJ1-1; D is unresolved. CDR3 bases: TGTGCCAGCAGCTCTAGCCCGATCGTGACTGAAGCTTTCTTT. Amino acids: CASSSSPIVTEAFF.